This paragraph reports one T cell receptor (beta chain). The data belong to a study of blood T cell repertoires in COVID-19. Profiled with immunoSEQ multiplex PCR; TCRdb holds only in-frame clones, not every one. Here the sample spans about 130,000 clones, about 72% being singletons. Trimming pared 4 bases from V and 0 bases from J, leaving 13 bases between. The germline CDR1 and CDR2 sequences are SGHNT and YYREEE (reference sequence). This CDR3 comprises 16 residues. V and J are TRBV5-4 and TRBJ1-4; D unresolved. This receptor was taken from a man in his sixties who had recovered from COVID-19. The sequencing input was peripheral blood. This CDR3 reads CASSHGGTPTNEKLFF. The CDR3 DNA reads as TGTGCCAGCAGCCATGGAGGCACTCCAACTAATGAAAAACTGTTTTTT.